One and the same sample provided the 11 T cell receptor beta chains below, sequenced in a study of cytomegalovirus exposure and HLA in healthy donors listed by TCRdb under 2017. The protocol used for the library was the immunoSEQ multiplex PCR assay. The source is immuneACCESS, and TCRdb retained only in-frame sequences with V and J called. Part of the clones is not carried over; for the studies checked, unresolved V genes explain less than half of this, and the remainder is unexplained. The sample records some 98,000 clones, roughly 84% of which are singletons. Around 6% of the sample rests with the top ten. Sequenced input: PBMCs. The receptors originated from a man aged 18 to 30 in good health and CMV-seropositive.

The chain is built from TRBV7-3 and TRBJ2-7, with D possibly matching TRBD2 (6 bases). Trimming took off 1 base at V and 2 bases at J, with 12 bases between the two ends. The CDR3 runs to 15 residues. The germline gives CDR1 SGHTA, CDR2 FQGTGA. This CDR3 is CASSLNPGGAYEQYF. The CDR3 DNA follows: TGTGCCAGCAGCTTAAATCCCGGCGGGGCCTACGAGCAGTACTTC.

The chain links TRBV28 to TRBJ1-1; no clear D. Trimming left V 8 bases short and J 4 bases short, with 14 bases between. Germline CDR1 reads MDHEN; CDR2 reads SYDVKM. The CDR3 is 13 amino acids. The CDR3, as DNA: TGTGCCAGCTCTCGGTTACGGAGCACTGAAGCTTTCTTT. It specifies CASSRLRSTEAFF.

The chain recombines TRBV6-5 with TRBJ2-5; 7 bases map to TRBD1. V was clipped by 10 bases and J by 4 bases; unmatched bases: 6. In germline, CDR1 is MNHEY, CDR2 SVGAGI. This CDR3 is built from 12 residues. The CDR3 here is CATTGAGETQYF. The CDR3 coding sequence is TGTGCCACCACAGGGGCCGGAGAGACCCAGTACTTC.

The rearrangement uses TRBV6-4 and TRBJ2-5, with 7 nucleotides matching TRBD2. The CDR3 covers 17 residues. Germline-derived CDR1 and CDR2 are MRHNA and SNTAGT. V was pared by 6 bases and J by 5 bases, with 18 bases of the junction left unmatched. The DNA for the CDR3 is TGTGCCAGCAGGGAGGATAGACGGACTAGACTTGAGGAGACCCAGTACTTC. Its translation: CASREDRRTRLEETQYF.

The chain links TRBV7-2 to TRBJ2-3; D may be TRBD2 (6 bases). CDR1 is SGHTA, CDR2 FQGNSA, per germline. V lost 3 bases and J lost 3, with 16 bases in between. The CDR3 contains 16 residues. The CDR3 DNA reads TGTGCCAGCAGCTTGTTCGCCCTAGCGATGACAGATACGCAGTATTTT. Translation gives CASSLFALAMTDTQYF.

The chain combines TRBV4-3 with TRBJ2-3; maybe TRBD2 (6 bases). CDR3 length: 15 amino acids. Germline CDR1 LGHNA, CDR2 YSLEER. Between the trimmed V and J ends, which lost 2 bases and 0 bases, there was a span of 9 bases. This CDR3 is CASSQKLASTDTQYF. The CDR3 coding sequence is TGCGCCAGCAGCCAAAAACTAGCCAGCACAGATACGCAGTATTTT.

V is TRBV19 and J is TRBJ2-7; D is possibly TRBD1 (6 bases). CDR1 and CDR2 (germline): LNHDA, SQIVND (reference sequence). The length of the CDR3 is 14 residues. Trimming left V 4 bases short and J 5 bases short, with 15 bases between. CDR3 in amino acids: CASSTLDRFHEQYF. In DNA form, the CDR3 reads TGTGCCAGTAGTACCCTCGACAGGTTCCACGAGCAGTACTTC.

Here the CDR3 DNA reads TGTGCCAGCGAGACAGGCGATAGCAATCAGCCCCAGCATTTT. Amino acids: CASETGDSNQPQHF. The chain carries TRBV6-1 and TRBJ1-5; perhaps TRBD1 as D (6 bases). Germline V gene lookup returns CDR1 MNHNS and CDR2 SASEGT. V was cut by 8 bases and J by 0 bases, with 11 bases left in between. The CDR3 runs to 14 residues.

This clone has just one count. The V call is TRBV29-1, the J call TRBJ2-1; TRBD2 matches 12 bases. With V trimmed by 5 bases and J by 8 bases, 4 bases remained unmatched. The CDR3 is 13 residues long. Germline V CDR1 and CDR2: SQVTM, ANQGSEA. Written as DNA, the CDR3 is TGCAGCGTTCTAGCGGGGGGGCCATATGAGCAGTTCTTC. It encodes CSVLAGGPYEQFF.

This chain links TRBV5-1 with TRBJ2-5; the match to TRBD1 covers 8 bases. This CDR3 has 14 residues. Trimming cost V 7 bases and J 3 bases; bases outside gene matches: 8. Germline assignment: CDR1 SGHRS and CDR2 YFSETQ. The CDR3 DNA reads TGCGCCAGCTCGCGGACAGGGCTTGAAGAGACCCAGTACTTC. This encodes CASSRTGLEETQYF.

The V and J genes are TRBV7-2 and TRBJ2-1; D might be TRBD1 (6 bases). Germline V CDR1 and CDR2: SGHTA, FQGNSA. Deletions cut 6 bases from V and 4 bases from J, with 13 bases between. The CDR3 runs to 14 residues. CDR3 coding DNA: TGTGCCAGCAGGACAGGTACTAGGTACAATGAGCAGTTCTTC. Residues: CASRTGTRYNEQFF. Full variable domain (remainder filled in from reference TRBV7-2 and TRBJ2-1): GAGVSQSPSNKVTEKGKDVELRCDPISGHTALYWYRQSLGQGLEFLIYFQGNSAPDKSGLPSDRFSAERTGGSVSTLTIQRTQQEDSAVYLCASRTGTRYNEQFFGPGTRLTVL.